The rows below give T cell receptor beta chains drawn from one sample of a study of blood T cell repertoires in COVID-19. Method: immunoSEQ multiplex PCR; TCRdb's copy keeps in-frame clones and lacks some. This table holds around 68,000 clones, 89% found once. Sequencing was done on a sample of peripheral blood. Receptors originate from a man aged 45-65 years with active COVID-19. Each CDR3 is given with its conserved first and last residue.

TRBV30	TRBJ2-3	16	CAWGGLAGSPGDTQYF
TRBV2	TRBJ2-5	12	CASSPGQETQYF
TRBV5-4	TRBJ2-7	15	CASSSQGANSYEQYF
TRBV5-1	TRBJ2-1	17	CASSLVAVGGAHNEQFF
TRBV3-1/TRBV3-2	TRBJ2-2	13	CASSQGGAGELFF
TRBV12-3/TRBV12-4	TRBJ1-1	12	CASSFGAPEAFF
TRBV7-2	TRBJ2-5	16	CASSQRLAGSQETQYF
TRBV28	TRBJ2-2	15	CASSGTAGPTGELFF
TRBV7-3	TRBJ2-1	15	CASSLIRQRYNEQFF
TRBV5-5	TRBJ2-5	13	CASSLQGQETQYF
TRBV6-2/TRBV6-3	TRBJ2-3	14	CASSYRGSTDTQYF
TRBV7-2	TRBJ2-4	17	CASSPRPERGPKNIQYF
TRBV6-1	TRBJ2-7	14	CASSELGREYEQYF
TRBV5-1	TRBJ2-5	13	CASSDRLGETQYF
TRBV5-4	TRBJ1-2	14	CASSLGGGAYGYTF
TRBV18	TRBJ1-1	15	CASSPPGGGNTEAFF
TRBV15	TRBJ2-3	17	CATSRGLLAGGTDTQYF
TRBV9	TRBJ2-3	16	CASSPAGTGGTDTQYF
TRBV6-5	TRBJ2-7	14	CASSLAGGPYEQYF
TRBV27	TRBJ2-4	15	CASSLSTASGNIQYF
TRBV6-5	TRBJ1-2	14	CASSQRGDNYGYTF
TRBV30	TRBJ1-5	15	CAWSVRGNSNQPQHF
TRBV7-6	TRBJ2-7	13	CASSGDEGHEQYF
TRBV19	TRBJ2-5	17	CASSISYSGGGQETQYF
TRBV7-8	TRBJ2-7	16	CASSLAAGGSSYEQYF
TRBV9	TRBJ1-2	13	CASSRTGLDGYTF
TRBV10-3	TRBJ1-4	14	CAISGTATNEKLFF
TRBV3-1/TRBV3-2	TRBJ1-1	14	CASSQMRVNTEAFF
TRBV2	TRBJ1-1	14	CASSEIMRNTEAFF
TRBV11-2	TRBJ2-5	15	CASSLEVTGSETQYF
TRBV2	TRBJ2-2	14	CASSGTGGIGELFF
TRBV5-1	TRBJ2-1	15	CASSLSRGRDNEQFF
TRBV3-1/TRBV3-2	TRBJ2-7	14	CASSLWTGTYEQYF
TRBV19	TRBJ1-5	13	CASTRGRGQPQHF
TRBV20-1	TRBJ1-3	11	CSARALNTIYF
TRBV6-5	TRBJ2-7	15	CASSYDRQPSYEQYF
TRBV5-1	TRBJ2-5	17	CASSLAPGTKYQETQYF
TRBV6-2/TRBV6-3	TRBJ1-2	14	CASSYFQVADGYTF
TRBV6-2/TRBV6-3	TRBJ1-5	15	CASSYSAGMHQPQHF
TRBV5-1	TRBJ1-2	14	CASSGGDVNYGYTF